This TCR beta chain derives from a study of cytomegalovirus exposure and HLA in healthy donors. PCR amplification relied on 60 Vbeta primers (plus 13 Jbeta primers). Some clones are missing from TCRdb's copy, which holds only in-frame ones; the method was immunoSEQ multiplex PCR. The sample contains 150,000 to 200,000 clones, roughly 79% of which appear only once. With regard to this clone: Its antigen is not known.

Study findings and constraints: The number of N-insertions in an Asian-associated ancestry cluster was reportedly below the approximately 680-donor mean in a later analysis.

J was trimmed by 8 bases and V by 5 bases; bases with no gene match: 12. CDR1 and CDR2 (germline): SGDLS, YYNGEE. This CDR3 is 16 amino acids long. The sample taken for sequencing was PBMCs. This TCR derives from a woman aged 30 to 39 in good health and CMV-seropositive. The chain joins TRBV9 to TRBJ1-6; 8 nucleotides match TRBD1. The CDR3 region has the DNA TGTGCCAGCAGTTATGACAGGGGCTCCCAAGATTCACCCCTCCACTTT. This translates into CASSYDRGSQDSPLHF.